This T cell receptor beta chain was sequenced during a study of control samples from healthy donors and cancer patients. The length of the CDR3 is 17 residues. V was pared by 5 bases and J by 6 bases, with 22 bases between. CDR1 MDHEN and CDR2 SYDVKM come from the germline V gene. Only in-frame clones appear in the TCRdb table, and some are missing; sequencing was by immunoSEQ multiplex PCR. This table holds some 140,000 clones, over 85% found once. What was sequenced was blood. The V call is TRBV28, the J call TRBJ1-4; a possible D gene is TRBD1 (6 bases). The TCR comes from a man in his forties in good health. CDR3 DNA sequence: TGTGCCAGCAGTCTGGCCGGGGCAGGGGCCCTGCATGAAAAACTGTTTTTT. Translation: CASSLAGAGALHEKLFF.